This record concerns one T cell receptor beta chain sequence. Its antigen has not been determined. One base away there is no much larger clone; base qualities are not given. The sample's time point label, in plain terms: approximately eleven months on ibrutinib. For TCR beta library preparation, approximately 1.9 micrograms of genomic DNA was extracted from cryopreserved PBMCs. High-throughput TCR beta sequencing was performed on longitudinal blood samples from CLL patients receiving ibrutinib monotherapy. The patients took part in an open-label, single-center phase 2 trial of ibrutinib monotherapy. Taken from cysteine to phenylalanine, the CDR3 has 15 residues. Only CDR3 DNA remains: 45 bases, in frame from the first base. The germline V end is reduced by 3 bases and the J end by 7 bases; junction bases left unmatched: 9. CDR1 and CDR2, per the germline V gene, are SGHRS and YFSETQ. A MiSeq instrument was used for deep resolution sequencing, which targeted depths ranging from 1 in 1 million up to 1 in 200,000 T cells, with coverage averaging 10x for each clonotype. TCR beta libraries were generated with the immunoSEQ hsTCRB Kit. The original methods were these. ImmunoSEQ Data Assistant and ImmunoSEQ Analyzer were used for data analysis, and V, D and J genes were assigned according to IMGT definitions. Clonality, with values ranging from 0 to 1, was calculated as one minus the normalized Shannon entropy of productive rearrangement frequencies. Only overrepresented clonotypes making up at least 0.05% of each patient's repertoire were included in the public clonotype analysis. Approximately 14 age-matched healthy donor repertoires from immuneACCESS served as clonality controls. Not all clones reach the TCRdb copy of this immuneACCESS table, which keeps in-frame sequences only. Checked studies attribute under half of the gap to unresolved V genes and leave the rest unexplained. V and J calls and clone size are given by that table; D and trimming were obtained from the DNA. For this sample there are around 150,000 clones; more than 65% appear just once. In total, the top ten clones hold 2% to 2.5% of the sample.

The data are from a study of cytotoxic CD8 clonotypes in ibrutinib-treated CLL (dated by TCRdb to the early 2020s). Notes on the research overall: The cohort included some 14 treatment-naive and roughly ten relapsed/refractory patients; roughly 17 were IGHV unmutated. Of the 86 participants in the trial, 20 to 30 had longitudinal samples available. An average of roughly 270,000 productive templates and 94,082 productive rearrangements was obtained per sample. The response samples were drawn at a median of approximately 12 months into treatment, with a range of about 6 to 40 months. Patients were still on ibrutinib when every remission and progressive disease sample was collected. Cryopreserved peripheral blood mononuclear cells were collected before treatment, at response, and at either disease progression or sustained remission. Responses were partial in roughly 24 patients and complete in 2; after median about 5.5 years follow-up, about 14 stayed in remission and about 12 progressed.

Paper-wide results and their limitations: Baseline clonality was found to be higher than that of age-matched healthy donors and was strongly correlated with circulating CD8+ T-cell counts. An increase in clonality was observed at ibrutinib response, with clonality remaining stable during sustained remission and falling back toward baseline at progression. Sampling times were not matched between patients in sustained remission and patients whose disease was progressing, and lymph node repertoires were not examined. Public clonotypes were rare and either shrank or stayed stable during treatment, and the rise in clonality at ibrutinib response reflected expansion of private clonotypes.

The chain is made from TRBV5-1 and TRBJ2-2; the central 7 bases match TRBD1. This receptor was identified in a human donor with chronic lymphocytic leukemia. The material sequenced was PBMCs, taken after 12 months of ibrutinib treatment. The CDR3 region: CASSSLTGYGGELFF. The nucleotide sequence reads as follows: TGCGCCAGCAGCTCCCTGACAGGGTACGGCGGGGAGCTGTTTTTT.